The present entry profiles one TCR beta chain with its context. After isolation, RNA underwent reverse transcription to generate cDNA as the sequencing template. Repertoires were generated with immunoSEQ multiplex PCR, while TCRdb's copy carries only in-frame clones and drops some. This sample has around 180,000 clones, with 64% found just once. The CDR3 length is 14 residues. Deletions cut 0 bases from V and 0 bases from J, with 4 bases between. In germline, CDR1 is SGHTA, CDR2 FQGNSA. Treatment described: oral pan-JAK inhibitor, 5-10 mg twice daily. This entry is derived from a study of CD8+ T cells in alopecia areata.

The sequence was collected from a human donor with alopecia areata. The rearrangement uses TRBV7-2 and TRBJ2-3; D is ambiguous. The starting material was CD4+ T cells sorted from blood, obtained at approximately week 50, from a patient treated with tofacitinib. CDR3 DNA sequence: TGTGCCAGCAGCTTAGCAGGGAGCACAGATACGCAGTATTTT. Translating it yields CASSLAGSTDTQYF.